The sequence of this T cell receptor (beta chain) was determined in a study of human T cells and chemical hapten exposure. Across the study: Sensitization involved placing 2% DPC onto a 2 cm by 2 cm region of upper inner arm skin.

The CDR3 totals 13 residues. V lost 6 bases to trimming and J lost 1 base, with 12 bases between them. Germline loops: CDR1 DFQATT, CDR2 SNEGSKA (reference sequence). Points from the study as a whole: The study found expanded TCRs formed significantly more large CDR3 similarity clusters than controls.

Library construction involved attaching unique molecular identifiers to individual cDNA molecules, which allowed quantitative, reproducible TCR counting. TCRdb called the RACE reads again in MiXCR, with one record for every CDR3 protein. Counted here are about 110,000 distinct CDR3 sequences, approximately 36% occurring once; the ten biggest clones make up around 2.5%. The sample's time point: patch test 3, about 24 weeks after DPC sensitization. Regarding treatment: therapeutic diphenylcyclopropenone sensitization with weekly scalp DPC. A note on this clonotype: The antigen remains unidentified.

This sequence originates from a man aged 35-49 years with alopecia areata. Some clones in this sample may be carry-over from other donors' samples. The sequencing used whole blood, collected in connection with sensitization to the hapten diphenylcyclopropenone (DPC). This chain links TRBV20-1 with TRBJ2-5; the D gene could be TRBD1 or TRBD2 (5 bases each). CDR3 DNA: TGCAGTGCCACCTGGGGGACCCAAGAGACCCAGTACTTC. It yields the protein CSATWGTQETQYF.